This record looks at one T cell receptor (beta chain) sequence and its context. It has no known antigen specificity. Base qualities are not provided; no much larger clone lies one nucleotide away. The data were obtained in a study of blood T cell repertoires in COVID-19 (dated by TCRdb to 2018 to 2021). Turning to the overall study: Samples covering the acute and convalescent phases of COVID-19 were provided by collaborators in the United States, Italy and Spain. The prospective study material was composed of cDNA or gDNA derived from T cells, B-cell-depleted T cells, or PBMCs. Deeply sampled blood TCRbeta repertoires from subjects exposed to, actively infected with, or recovered from COVID-19 were included in the dataset. A freely available public database, intended as a resource for researchers studying the immune response to SARS-CoV-2, is where the repertoires were released. Samples were obtained from the ongoing ImmuneRACE study (first 160 participants) and from over 1,000 subjects provided by 6 global collaborators. The sample metadata nearly always contained a de-identified subject ID, COVID-19 status, age in years and sex. Where available, HLA class I and class II types were obtained from metadata supplied by the sample provider rather than from assay-based typing.

TCRbeta CDR3 regions were amplified from genomic DNA using the immunoSEQ Assay, a bias-controlled multiplex PCR. Per the authors' processing: Nucleated cell counts per sample were estimated from amplification of reference gene primers within the assay. To quantify the absolute abundance of each unique TCRbeta CDR3 rearrangement, sequence reads were collapsed and filtered. For each sample, productive Simpson clonality was calculated as the square root of Simpson's diversity index over productive rearrangements. TCRdb stores this immuneACCESS table with in-frame sequences only. Part of the clones is absent; in the studies checked, under half of the shortfall reflects unresolved V genes, and no reason is known for the rest. That table supplies the V and J calls and clone size; D and trimming were determined from the DNA. The sample table shows around 400,000 clones, and 89% are seen once. 1.5% to 2% of the sample is taken by the ten largest.

V and J are truncated by 5 bases and 0 bases respectively, leaving an intervening sequence of 6 bases. The germline V gene (reference sequence) specifies PRHDT as CDR1 and FYEKMQ as CDR2. The CDR3 measures 13 amino acids from cysteine to phenylalanine. The DNA shown is the 39-base CDR3, in frame from base 1. General conclusions and limits of the study: The amount of clinical and demographic metadata varied by source and participant and was provided uncurated.

Enrolling through a virtual design, the prospective study's participants ranged in age from roughly 18 to 89 years and lived across 20 to 25 United States geographic areas. To assign participants to cohorts, the prospective study relied on clinical history that participants themselves reported in a screening survey and a study questionnaire. ImmuneRACE Cohort 3 recovered participants were defined by two consecutive negative NP/OP PCR tests, healthcare professional clearance, or symptom resolution. Mobile phlebotomists in the prospective study collected whole blood, serum and a nasopharyngeal or oropharyngeal swab from every participant. Additional blood draws and questionnaires over an approximately two-month period could optionally be provided by prospective study participants. Blood samples from the prospective study were shipped frozen or at room temperature prior to DNA extraction.

Sequenced input: PBMCs or T cells enriched from blood (not recorded which). The source is a woman in her 30s who had recovered from COVID-19. The receptor chain draws on TRBV13 and TRBJ2-3, with the D gene not confidently named. The DNA reads TGTGCCAGCAGCCCCCCGAGCACAGATACGCAGTATTTT. This encodes CASSPPSTDTQYF. The full variable domain, completed from the reference TRBV13 and TRBJ2-3 proteins outside the CDR3, reads AAGVIQSPRHLIKEKRETATLKCYPIPRHDTVYWYQQGPGQDPQFLISFYEKMQSDKGSIPDRFSAQQFSDYHSELNMSSLELGDSALYFCASSPPSTDTQYFGPGTRLTVL.